This T cell receptor (beta chain) derives from a study of cytomegalovirus exposure and HLA in healthy donors. Study-level information: Earlier work reported 100 million or so unique TCR beta sequences from some 170 million T cells. Some 85 million unique TCRs from HLA-typed donors were held in an early data release. General study findings and limits: Roughly even sequencing depth across donors was the assumption behind the presence/absence analyses.

PCR primers comprised 60 Vbeta and 13 Jbeta primers. Clones were sequenced by immunoSEQ multiplex PCR, and TCRdb holds only the in-frame ones, with some missing. The sample totals around 140,000 clones; its top ten clones hold about 2.2%. Comment on this clone: Its antigen remains unknown.

This sequence was found in a woman aged 18 to 35 in good health and CMV-seronegative. Sequencing was carried out using PBMCs.

The chain's CDR3 is CATSSGTGDNEKLFF. The CDR3 bases are TGTGCCACCAGCTCAGGGACAGGAGATAATGAAAAACTGTTTTTT. J is TRBJ1-4 and V is TRBV19; 8 bases agree with TRBD1. Germline V gene data show CDR1 as LNHDA and CDR2 as SQIVND (reference sequence). The CDR3 is made up of 15 amino acids. The junction had 11 bases not matched to a gene; V was cut back by 10 bases and J by 4 bases.